The table lists the clone carrying this T cell receptor (beta chain) with a count of one. CDR3 size: 14 residues. V lost 5 bases and J lost 0, with 11 bases in between. Germline CDR1 reads LGHDT; CDR2 reads YNNKEL (reference sequence). The sample comes from a study of blood T cell repertoires in COVID-19. For the study at large: Sample material is recorded as cDNA or gDNA derived from T cells, B-cell-depleted T cells, or PBMCs.

TCRdb's table, derived via immunoSEQ multiplex PCR, lists solely in-frame clones and lacks some. The sample lists around 130,000 clones; around 79% were seen once. This chain joins TRBV3-1 (or the pseudogene TRBV3-2) and TRBJ2-7; D not resolved. The clonotype was recovered from a man older than 75 with acute or convalescent COVID-19. Sequenced material: peripheral blood. CDR3 nucleotide sequence: TGTGCCAGCAGCTCCCTTCCCCGCTCCTACGAGCAGTACTTC. As protein: CASSSLPRSYEQYF.